Listed below are T cell receptor beta chains from one sample, sequenced in a study of blood T cell repertoires in COVID-19. Clones were sequenced by immunoSEQ multiplex PCR, and TCRdb holds only the in-frame ones, with some missing. The data show roughly 280,000 clones, 89% seen once. The sequencing input was peripheral blood. These receptors came from a man aged 50-59 years with acute or convalescent COVID-19. CDR3s include the opening cysteine and the closing phenylalanine or tryptophan. D genes are given only for firm matches. Expanded clones are given a class, and other clones once, few, many or no size at all.

d_gene | j_gene | v_gene | abundance | CDR3aa | CDR3nt
- | TRBJ1-5 | TRBV2 | - | CASSDQGSNQPQHF | TGTGCCAGCAGTGATCAGGGAAGCAATCAGCCCCAGCATTTT
- | TRBJ2-3 | TRBV19 | - | CASRGATQYF | TGTGCCAGTAGAGGGGCTACGCAGTATTTT
- | TRBJ1-2 | TRBV3-1/TRBV3-2 | - | CASSHFQEYGYTF | TGTGCCAGCAGCCATTTCCAGGAATATGGCTACACCTTC
- | TRBJ2-7 | TRBV16 | - | CASSQGHRAGEQYF | TGTGCCAGCAGCCAAGGGCACAGGGCCGGCGAGCAGTACTTC
- | TRBJ2-1 | TRBV23-1 | once | CASSEARSSYNEQFF | TGCGCCAGCAGTGAGGCCCGGAGCTCCTACAATGAGCAGTTCTTC
- | TRBJ1-4 | TRBV3-1/TRBV3-2 | - | CASSASGEKLFF | TGTGCCAGCAGCGCCTCGGGGGAAAAACTGTTTTTT
TRBD1 | TRBJ2-3 | TRBV4-1 | - | CASSQGTDFLGDTQYF | TGCGCCAGCAGCCAGGGGACAGACTTTTTGGGAGATACGCAGTATTTT
TRBD1 | TRBJ1-2 | TRBV5-8 | - | CASSPRTGGFYGYTF | TGTGCCAGCAGCCCTCGGACAGGGGGTTTCTATGGCTACACCTTC
- | TRBJ2-3 | TRBV5-4 | once | CASSLAGAGTPDTQYF | TGTGCCAGCAGCTTGGCCGGGGCAGGGACACCGGATACGCAGTATTTT
- | TRBJ2-7 | TRBV4-1 | - | CASSPGAQNREQYF | TGCGCCAGCAGCCCTGGGGCCCAGAATCGCGAGCAGTACTTC
TRBD1 | TRBJ2-5 | TRBV18 | - | CASSPRRQGAETQYF | TGTGCCAGCTCACCAAGAAGACAGGGGGCAGAGACCCAGTACTTC
TRBD2 | TRBJ2-3 | TRBV7-9 | - | CASSLDERGGRGRADTQYF | TGTGCCAGCAGCTTAGATGAGCGGGGGGGCCGAGGTAGGGCAGATACGCAGTATTTT
- | TRBJ1-1 | TRBV5-1 | - | CASSFVTTPIEAFF | TGCGCCAGCAGCTTCGTGACTACTCCGATTGAAGCTTTCTTT
TRBD1 | TRBJ2-3 | TRBV20-1 | - | CSASGTGSTDTQYF | TGCAGTGCTAGTGGGACAGGGTCCACAGATACGCAGTATTTT
TRBD2 | TRBJ2-2 | TRBV9 | once | CASSRGGRSTGELFF | TGTGCCAGCTCCCGCGGGGGGAGGAGTACCGGGGAGCTGTTTTTT
TRBD1 | TRBJ1-5 | TRBV18 | - | CASSPLGQGAYQPQHF | TGTGCCAGCTCACCACTGGGACAGGGGGCTTATCAGCCCCAGCATTTT
- | TRBJ2-7 | TRBV3-1/TRBV3-2 | - | CASSAGPGVAYEQYF | TGTGCCAGCAGTGCAGGCCCAGGGGTGGCCTACGAGCAGTACTTC
- | TRBJ2-2 | TRBV7-9 | once | CASSLVNSNTGELFF | TGTGCCAGCAGCTTGGTAAACAGTAACACCGGGGAGCTGTTTTTT
- | TRBJ1-2 | TRBV30 | - | CASIGGRPSGYTF | TGTGCCTCGATCGGCGGCCGACCCTCTGGCTACACCTTC
- | TRBJ1-5 | TRBV2 | - | CASSDWGRNQPQHF | TGTGCCAGCAGTGATTGGGGGAGGAATCAGCCCCAGCATTTT
TRBD1 | TRBJ1-5 | TRBV2 | - | CASRGDSLRNQPQHF | TGTGCCAGCAGGGGGGACAGCCTTAGGAATCAGCCCCAGCATTTT
- | TRBJ2-7 | TRBV11-2 | - | CASSLDRSYEQYF | TGTGCCAGCAGCTTAGACAGATCCTACGAGCAGTACTTC
- | TRBJ2-7 | TRBV3-1/TRBV3-2 | - | CASSQSWGLLLYEQYF | TGTGCCAGCAGCCAATCCTGGGGGCTTCTTCTCTACGAGCAGTACTTC
- | TRBJ2-5 | TRBV5-1 | - | CASSGPPGETQYF | TGCGCCAGCAGCGGACCCCCGGGGGAGACCCAGTACTTC
TRBD1 | TRBJ1-2 | TRBV18 | - | CASSPTGTGIYGYTF | TGTGCCAGCTCACCAACCGGGACAGGGATATATGGCTACACCTTC
TRBD2 | TRBJ2-3 | TRBV10-3 | - | CAISESSGVGTDTQYF | TGTGCCATCAGTGAGTCTAGCGGGGTGGGCACAGATACGCAGTATTTT
TRBD1 | TRBJ2-7 | TRBV29-1 | - | CSVALLDRVSEQYF | TGCAGCGTTGCCCTTCTGGACAGGGTAAGCGAGCAGTACTTC
- | TRBJ2-2 | TRBV24-1 | - | CATSDFSGGLAGELFF | TGTGCCACCAGTGATTTTTCCGGGGGGCTTGCCGGGGAGCTGTTTTTT
- | TRBJ1-2 | TRBV5-1 | few | CASSPGGAGLIGYTF | TGCGCCAGCAGCCCAGGAGGGGCAGGGCTAATTGGCTACACCTTC
- | TRBJ1-2 | TRBV12-3/TRBV12-4 | - | CASSFGRAGGYTF | TGTGCCAGCAGTTTCGGCAGGGCGGGGGGCTACACCTTC
- | TRBJ1-3 | TRBV14 | - | CASSPRVGNTIYF | TGTGCCAGCAGCCCCCGGGTTGGAAACACCATATATTTT
TRBD1 | TRBJ1-2 | TRBV10-3 | - | CAISEYISRQGENYGYTF | TGTGCCATCAGTGAGTATATCAGCAGACAGGGGGAGAACTATGGCTACACCTTC
- | TRBJ2-2 | TRBV10-1 | - | CASAEGLNTGELFF | TGCGCCAGCGCCGAGGGACTCAACACCGGGGAGCTGTTTTTT
- | TRBJ2-2 | TRBV19 | - | CASRRTATPGELFF | TGTGCCAGTAGGAGGACAGCCACTCCCGGGGAGCTGTTTTTT
- | TRBJ2-7 | TRBV6-1 | - | CASSEAGSSYEQYF | TGTGCCAGCAGTGAAGCAGGGAGCTCCTACGAGCAGTACTTC
- | TRBJ1-3 | TRBV19 | - | CASSISGSTGNTIYF | TGTGCCAGTAGTATATCAGGGTCCACTGGAAACACCATATATTTT
- | TRBJ1-5 | TRBV30 | - | CAWSVNSNQPQHF | TGTGCCTGGAGTGTCAATAGCAATCAGCCCCAGCATTTT
TRBD2 | TRBJ2-3 | TRBV7-6 | - | CASSHLQRGTTDTQYF | TGTGCCAGCAGCCACTTACAGCGGGGGACCACAGATACGCAGTATTTT
- | TRBJ2-1 | TRBV7-8 | - | CASSLDSHNEQFF | TGTGCCAGCAGCCTTGACAGCCACAATGAGCAGTTCTTC
- | TRBJ1-3 | TRBV6-2/TRBV6-3 | - | CASSYGAGMTGNTIYF | TGTGCCAGCAGTTACGGGGCAGGGATGACAGGAAACACCATATATTTT
TRBD1 | TRBJ2-2 | TRBV11-3 | - | CASSLIGTGLPGELFF | TGTGCCAGCAGCTTAATAGGGACAGGGTTGCCCGGGGAGCTGTTTTTT
TRBD2 | TRBJ2-1 | TRBV15 | - | CATSRDGTSGRDEQFF | TGTGCCACCAGCAGAGATGGCACTAGCGGTAGGGATGAGCAGTTCTTC
TRBD1 | TRBJ1-1 | TRBV6-5 | - | CASTRQGEKGAFF | TGTGCCAGCACCCGACAGGGGGAAAAGGGAGCTTTCTTT
- | TRBJ2-7 | TRBV21-1 | - | CASSPRGLRVPYEQYF | TGTGCCAGCAGCCCTCGGGGGTTAAGAGTCCCCTACGAGCAGTACTTC
TRBD1 | TRBJ1-2 | TRBV4-1 | - | CASSQEGGQGYTF | TGCGCCAGCAGTCAAGAAGGGGGCCAAGGCTACACCTTC
- | TRBJ1-1 | TRBV30 | few | CAWRFMNTEAFF | TGTGCCTGGAGGTTTATGAACACTGAAGCTTTCTTT
- | TRBJ1-2 | TRBV30 | - | CAWSRGNYGYTF | TGTGCCTGGAGTCGGGGGAACTATGGCTACACCTTC
TRBD1 | TRBJ2-7 | TRBV2 | - | CASRDRVEQYF | TGTGCCAGCAGAGACAGGGTCGAGCAGTACTTC
TRBD1 | TRBJ2-2 | TRBV18 | - | CASSPRGQAGTGELFF | TGTGCCAGCTCACCACGGGGACAGGCGGGGACCGGGGAGCTGTTTTTT
- | TRBJ2-7 | TRBV9 | - | CASSPTGSALYEQYF | TGTGCCAGCAGCCCGACGGGGTCGGCGCTGTACGAGCAGTACTTC
- | TRBJ1-1 | TRBV6-6 | once | CASSTRGTPNTEAFF | TGTGCCAGCAGCACCAGAGGGACACCTAACACTGAAGCTTTCTTT
TRBD1 | TRBJ1-2 | TRBV4-1 | - | CASSQDNNRGRSGYTF | TGCGCCAGCAGCCAAGATAATAACAGGGGGCGGAGTGGCTACACCTTC
TRBD2 | TRBJ2-2 | TRBV7-2 | - | CASSVAGHPTGELFF | TGTGCCAGCAGCGTAGCGGGACACCCGACCGGGGAGCTGTTTTTT
- | TRBJ1-2 | TRBV29-1 | - | CSVARDSYGYTF | TGCAGCGTCGCCCGTGACAGCTATGGCTACACCTTC